Sequencing of this T cell receptor (beta chain) was carried out in a study of CXCR3-negative and CXCR3-positive naive CD8 T cells. Study-wide results and caveats: Researchers report that CXCR3-positive naive cells carry more hydrophobic TRB CDR3s than CXCR3-negative naive cells. Memory cells diverged, while naive CXCR3-positive and CXCR3-negative cells had similar TRBV-TRBJ usage. The naive subsets expressed comparable surface CD5, and the authors inferred TCR strength from TRB CDR3 properties.

Germline CDR1 is MDHEN and CDR2 is SYDVKM. The CDR3 is made up of 14 amino acids. Preparation of TRB cDNA libraries relied on 5' RACE carrying UMI labels. TCRdb re-called the 5' RACE reads, yielding one record per CDR3 amino acid sequence without DNA. The listing records 90,000 to 100,000 distinct CDR3 sequences. About this clonotype itself: Its cognate antigen is unknown.

The sequence was collected from a human donor in good health. Some clones in this sample may be carry-over from other donors' samples. Source material: naive CXCR3+ CD8+ T cells from blood. Documented subset: CD45RO-CCR7+CD27+CD95- naive CD8+ T cells expressing CXCR3 (TNR3+). The chain combines TRBV28 with TRBJ2-5; TCRdb selects TRBD1, and the lack of DNA leaves this call unchecked. The CDR3 loop reads CASGPGQNQETQYF.